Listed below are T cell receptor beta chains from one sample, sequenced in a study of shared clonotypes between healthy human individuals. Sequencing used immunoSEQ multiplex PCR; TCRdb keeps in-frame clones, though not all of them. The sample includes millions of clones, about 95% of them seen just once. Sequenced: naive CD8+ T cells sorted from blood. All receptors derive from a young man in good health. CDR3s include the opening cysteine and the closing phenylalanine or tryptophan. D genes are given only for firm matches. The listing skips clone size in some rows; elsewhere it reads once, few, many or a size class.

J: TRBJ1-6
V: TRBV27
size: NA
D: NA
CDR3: CASSSGLIYNSPLHF
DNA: TGTGCCAGCAGTTCCGGACTGATATATAATTCACCCCTCCACTTT

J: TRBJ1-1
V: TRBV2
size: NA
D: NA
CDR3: CASLGGGKNTEAFF
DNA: TGTGCCTCCCTAGGGGGGGGCAAGAACACTGAAGCTTTCTTT

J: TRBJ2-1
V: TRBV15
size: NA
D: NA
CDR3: CATSRDPNYNEQFF
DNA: TGTGCCACCAGCAGAGATCCCAACTACAATGAGCAGTTCTTC

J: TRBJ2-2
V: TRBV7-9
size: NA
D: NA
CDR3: CASSLGSGELFF
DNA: TGTGCCAGCAGCTTAGGGTCCGGGGAGCTGTTTTTT

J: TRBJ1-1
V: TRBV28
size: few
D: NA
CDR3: CASRFANTEAFF
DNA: TGTGCCAGCCGCTTCGCGAACACTGAAGCTTTCTTT

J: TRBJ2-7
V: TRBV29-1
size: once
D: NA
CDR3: CSFRRQNSYEQYF
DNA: TGCAGCTTTCGGCGGCAGAACTCCTACGAGCAGTACTTC

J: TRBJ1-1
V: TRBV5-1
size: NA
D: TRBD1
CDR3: CASSSRDRKYPNTEAFF
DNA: TGCGCCAGCAGCTCCCGGGACAGGAAATACCCGAACACTGAAGCTTTCTTT

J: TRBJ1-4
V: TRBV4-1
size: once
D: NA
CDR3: CASSYETNEKLFF
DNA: TGCGCCAGCAGCTACGAAACTAATGAAAAACTGTTTTTT

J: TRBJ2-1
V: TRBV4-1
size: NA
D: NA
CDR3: CASSHHSNPSYNEQFF
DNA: TGCGCCAGCAGCCACCATAGCAATCCCTCCTACAATGAGCAGTTCTTC

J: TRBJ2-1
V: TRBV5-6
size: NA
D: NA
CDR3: CASSFRGSYNEQFF
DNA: TGTGCCAGCAGTTTCCGGGGGTCCTACAATGAGCAGTTCTTC

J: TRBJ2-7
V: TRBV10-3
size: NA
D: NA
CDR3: CAISESIGTPYEQYF
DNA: TGTGCCATCAGTGAGTCGATAGGGACCCCATACGAGCAGTACTTC

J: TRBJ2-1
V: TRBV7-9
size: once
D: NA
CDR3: CASSPEGYNEQFF
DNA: TGTGCCAGCAGCCCAGAGGGGTACAATGAGCAGTTCTTC

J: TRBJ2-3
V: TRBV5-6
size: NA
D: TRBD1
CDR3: CASSWGPGTEISITQYF
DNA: TGTGCCAGCAGCTGGGGGCCGGGGACAGAGATCTCGATTACGCAGTATTTT

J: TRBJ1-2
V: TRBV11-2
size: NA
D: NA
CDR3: CASSLGMGANGYGYTF
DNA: TGTGCCAGCAGCTTAGGAATGGGGGCGAATGGGTATGGCTACACCTTC

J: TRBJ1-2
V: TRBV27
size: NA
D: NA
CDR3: CASSLSVREINYGYTF
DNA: TGTGCCAGCAGTTTATCGGTCAGAGAGATTAACTATGGCTACACCTTC

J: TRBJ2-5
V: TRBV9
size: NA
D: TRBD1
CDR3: CASSVSWGQEEETQYF
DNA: TGTGCCAGCAGCGTATCCTGGGGACAGGAGGAAGAGACCCAGTACTTC

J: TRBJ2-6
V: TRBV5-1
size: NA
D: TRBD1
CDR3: CASSLAGTGTSGANVLTF
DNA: TGCGCCAGCAGCTTGGCCGGGACAGGGACCTCTGGGGCCAACGTCCTGACTTTC

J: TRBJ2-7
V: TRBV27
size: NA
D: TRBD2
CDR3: CASSLGGPGLAAYEQYF
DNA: TGTGCCAGCAGTTTGGGGGGGCCGGGACTAGCGGCCTACGAGCAGTACTTC

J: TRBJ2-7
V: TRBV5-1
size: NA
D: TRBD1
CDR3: CASSAGTGGYEQYF
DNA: TGCGCCAGCAGCGCCGGGACAGGCGGCTACGAGCAGTACTTC

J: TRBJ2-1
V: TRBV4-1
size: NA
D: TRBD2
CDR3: CASSSRLAAYNEQFF
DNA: TGCGCCAGCAGTTCGAGACTAGCGGCATACAATGAGCAGTTCTTC

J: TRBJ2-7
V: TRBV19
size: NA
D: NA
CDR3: CASSSLADYEQYF
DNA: TGTGCCAGTAGTTCCTTGGCAGACTACGAGCAGTACTTC

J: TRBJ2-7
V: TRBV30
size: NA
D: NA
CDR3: CAWSAGQGPYEQYF
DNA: TGTGCCTGGAGTGCAGGGCAGGGGCCGTACGAGCAGTACTTC

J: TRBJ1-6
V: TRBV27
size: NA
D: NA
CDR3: CASREGSTYNSPLHF
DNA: TGTGCCAGCAGAGAGGGATCGACCTATAATTCACCCCTCCACTTT

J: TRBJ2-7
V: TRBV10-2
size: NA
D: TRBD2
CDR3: CASSEAGTSYEQYF
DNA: TGCGCCAGCAGTGAAGCGGGGACCTCCTACGAGCAGTACTTC

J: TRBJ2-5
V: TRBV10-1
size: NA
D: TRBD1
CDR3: CASSESLTGGETQYF
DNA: TGCGCCAGCAGTGAGTCATTGACAGGGGGAGAGACCCAGTACTTC

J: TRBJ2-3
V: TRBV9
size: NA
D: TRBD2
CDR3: CASSAGLAGGDTQYF
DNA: TGTGCCAGCAGCGCGGGACTAGCGGGGGGAGATACGCAGTATTTT

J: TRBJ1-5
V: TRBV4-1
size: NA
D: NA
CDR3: CASSQVGASNQPQHF
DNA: TGCGCCAGCAGCCAAGTGGGGGCAAGCAATCAGCCCCAGCATTTT

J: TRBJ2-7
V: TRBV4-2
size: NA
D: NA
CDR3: CASSQRGVQGSHEQYF
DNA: TGTGCCAGCAGCCAAAGGGGGGTGCAGGGGAGCCACGAGCAGTACTTC

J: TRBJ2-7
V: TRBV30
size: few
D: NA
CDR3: CAWMGTVGAYEQYF
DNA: TGTGCCTGGATGGGGACTGTCGGAGCCTACGAGCAGTACTTC

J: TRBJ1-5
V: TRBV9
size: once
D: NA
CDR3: CASSVSAQHDNQPQHF
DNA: TGTGCCAGCAGCGTATCCGCTCAGCATGACAATCAGCCCCAGCATTTT

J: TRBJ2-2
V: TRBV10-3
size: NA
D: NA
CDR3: CATSRSNTGELFF
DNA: TGTGCCACGTCGCGCTCGAACACCGGGGAGCTGTTTTTT

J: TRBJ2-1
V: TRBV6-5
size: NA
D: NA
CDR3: CASSYSQGPYNEQFF
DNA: TGTGCCAGCAGTTACTCACAGGGCCCCTACAATGAGCAGTTCTTC

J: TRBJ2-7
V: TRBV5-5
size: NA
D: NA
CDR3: CASSLDGLQGLASYEQYF
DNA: TGTGCCAGCAGCTTGGATGGGCTACAGGGATTGGCGTCCTACGAGCAGTACTTC

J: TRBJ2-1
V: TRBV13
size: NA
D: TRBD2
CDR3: CASSPGLASHEQFF
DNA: TGTGCCAGCTCTCCGGGACTAGCTAGCCATGAGCAGTTCTTC

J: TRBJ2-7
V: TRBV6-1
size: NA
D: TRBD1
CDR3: CASSPGTGYEQYF
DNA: TGTGCCAGCTCTCCCGGGACAGGCTACGAGCAGTACTTC

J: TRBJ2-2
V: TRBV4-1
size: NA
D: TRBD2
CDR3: CASSHGTSGTGELFF
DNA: TGCGCCAGCAGCCACGGGACTAGCGGCACCGGGGAGCTGTTTTTT

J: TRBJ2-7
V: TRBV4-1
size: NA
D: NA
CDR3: CASRPDDRYEQYF
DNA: TGCGCCAGCAGGCCCGATGACCGATACGAGCAGTACTTC

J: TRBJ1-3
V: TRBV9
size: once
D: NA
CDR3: CASSLKGDDNTIYF
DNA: TGTGCCAGCAGCCTAAAGGGTGACGATAACACCATATATTTT

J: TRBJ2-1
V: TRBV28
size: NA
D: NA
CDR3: CASSSPATRGYNEQFF
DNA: TGTGCCAGCAGTTCCCCAGCCACACGGGGATACAATGAGCAGTTCTTC

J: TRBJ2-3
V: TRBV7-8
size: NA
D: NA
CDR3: CASSLAAGTETSTDTQYF
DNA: TGTGCCAGCAGCTTAGCGGCCGGGACGGAGACTAGCACAGATACGCAGTATTTT

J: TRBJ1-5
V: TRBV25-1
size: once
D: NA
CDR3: CASSEYYANQPQHF
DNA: TGTGCCAGCAGTGAATATTACGCAAATCAGCCCCAGCATTTT

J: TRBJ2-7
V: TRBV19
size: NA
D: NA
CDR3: CASSIGTGYEQYF
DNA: TGTGCCAGTAGTATAGGGACTGGATACGAGCAGTACTTC

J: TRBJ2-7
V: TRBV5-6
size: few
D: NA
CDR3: CASSLASSYEQYF
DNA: TGTGCCAGCAGCTTGGCCAGTTCCTACGAGCAGTACTTC

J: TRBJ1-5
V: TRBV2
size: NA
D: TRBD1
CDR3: CASSERYERQGLLGNQPQHF
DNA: TGTGCCAGCAGTGAAAGGTACGAACGACAGGGCCTTCTCGGGAATCAGCCCCAGCATTTT

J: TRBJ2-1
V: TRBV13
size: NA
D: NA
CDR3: CASETLTNEQFF
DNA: TGTGCCAGCGAAACGCTGACGAATGAGCAGTTCTTC

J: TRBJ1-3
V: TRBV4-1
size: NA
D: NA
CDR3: CASSQDNGRDTIYF
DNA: TGCGCCAGCAGCCAAGATAACGGACGCGACACCATATATTTT

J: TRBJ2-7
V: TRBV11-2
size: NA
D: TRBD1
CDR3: CASSGPGGYEQYF
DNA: TGTGCCAGCAGCGGACCAGGGGGTTACGAGCAGTACTTC

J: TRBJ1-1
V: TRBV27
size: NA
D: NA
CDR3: CASSLSMGFYTEAFF
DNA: TGTGCCAGCAGTTTATCGATGGGGTTTTACACTGAAGCTTTCTTT

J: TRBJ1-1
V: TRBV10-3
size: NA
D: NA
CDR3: CAISVGTEAFF
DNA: TGTGCCATCAGTGTGGGTACTGAAGCTTTCTTT

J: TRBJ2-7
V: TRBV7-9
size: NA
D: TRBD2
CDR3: CASSFPGGYEQYF
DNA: TGTGCCAGCAGCTTTCCGGGAGGATACGAGCAGTACTTC

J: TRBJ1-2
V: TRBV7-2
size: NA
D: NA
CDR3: CASSETTGWGYTF
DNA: TGTGCCAGCAGCGAGACCACAGGTTGGGGCTACACCTTC

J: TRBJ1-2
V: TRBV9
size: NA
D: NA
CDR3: CASSVDDSPYGYTF
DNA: TGTGCCAGCAGCGTAGACGACAGCCCCTATGGCTACACCTTC

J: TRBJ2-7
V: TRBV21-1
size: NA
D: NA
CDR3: CASSKVRQGTHEQYF
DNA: TGTGCCAGCAGCAAAGTGAGACAGGGGACCCACGAGCAGTACTTC

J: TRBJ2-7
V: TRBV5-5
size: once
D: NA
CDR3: CASSLAFGHLNEQYF
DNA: TGTGCCAGCAGCTTGGCCTTTGGGCACCTAAACGAGCAGTACTTC